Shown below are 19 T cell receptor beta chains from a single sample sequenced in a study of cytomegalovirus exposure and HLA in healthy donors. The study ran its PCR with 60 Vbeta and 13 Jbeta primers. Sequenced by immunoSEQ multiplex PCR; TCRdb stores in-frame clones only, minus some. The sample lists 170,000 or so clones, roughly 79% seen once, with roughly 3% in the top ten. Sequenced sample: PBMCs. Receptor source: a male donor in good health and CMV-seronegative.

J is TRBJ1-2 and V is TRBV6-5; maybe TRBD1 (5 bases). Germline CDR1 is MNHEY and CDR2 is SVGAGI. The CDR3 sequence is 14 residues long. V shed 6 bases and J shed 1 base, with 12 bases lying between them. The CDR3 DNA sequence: TGTGCCAGCAGCCTGACAGTGAGTAACTATGGCTACACCTTC. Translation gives CASSLTVSNYGYTF.

CDR3 residues: CASSEGQDSYNEQFF. The DNA for the CDR3 is TGTGCCAGCAGTGAGGGGCAGGACTCCTACAATGAGCAGTTCTTC. The chain employs TRBV6-1 and TRBJ2-1; TRBD1 is a possible D gene (5 bases). The V end was cut by 3 bases, the J end by 0 bases, with 9 bases between. Germline V gives CDR1 MNHNS, CDR2 SASEGT. This CDR3 is 15 amino acids long.

The CDR3 loop reads CASSQQGSEAFF. In nucleotides, the CDR3 is TGTGCCAGCAGCCAACAGGGGTCTGAAGCTTTCTTT. The chain has TRBV14 and TRBJ1-1; possibly TRBD1 for D (6 bases). The ends were cut back, 2 bases at V and 6 bases at J, with 7 bases in the middle. CDR1 and CDR2 (germline): SGHDN, FVKESK. The length of the CDR3 is 12 residues. Combining the CDR3 with reference TRBV14 and TRBJ1-1 gives the whole variable domain EAGVTQFPSHSVIEKGQTVTLRCDPISGHDNLYWYRRVMGKEIKFLLHFVKESKQDESGMPNNRFLAERTGGTYSTLKVQPAELEDSGVYFCASSQQGSEAFFGQGTRLTVV.

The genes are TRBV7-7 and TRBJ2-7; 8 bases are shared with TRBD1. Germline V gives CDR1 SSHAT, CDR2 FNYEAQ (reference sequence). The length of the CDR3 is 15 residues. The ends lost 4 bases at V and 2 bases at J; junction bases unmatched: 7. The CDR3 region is CASSSGQGGPYEQYF. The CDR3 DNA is TGTGCCAGCAGCTCCGGACAGGGCGGTCCCTACGAGCAGTACTTC.

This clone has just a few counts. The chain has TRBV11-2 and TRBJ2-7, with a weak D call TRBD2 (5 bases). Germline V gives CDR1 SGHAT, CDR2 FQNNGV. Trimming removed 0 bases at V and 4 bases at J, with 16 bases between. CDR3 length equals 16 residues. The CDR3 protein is CASSLDLGGLEYEQYF. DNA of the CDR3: TGTGCCAGCAGCTTAGACCTGGGCGGACTGGAGTACGAGCAGTACTTC. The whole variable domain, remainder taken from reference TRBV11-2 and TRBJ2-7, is EAGVAQSPRYKIIEKRQSVAFWCNPISGHATLYWYQQILGQGPKLLIQFQNNGVVDDSQLPKDRFSAERLKGVDSTLKIQPAKLEDSAVYLCASSLDLGGLEYEQYFGPGTRLTVT.

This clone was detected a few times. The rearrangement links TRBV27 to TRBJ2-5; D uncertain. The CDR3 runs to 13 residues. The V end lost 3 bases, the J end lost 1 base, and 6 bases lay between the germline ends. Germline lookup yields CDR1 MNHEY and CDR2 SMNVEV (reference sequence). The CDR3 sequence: CASSLRPQETQYF. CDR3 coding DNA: TGTGCCAGCAGTTTGAGGCCCCAAGAGACCCAGTACTTC.

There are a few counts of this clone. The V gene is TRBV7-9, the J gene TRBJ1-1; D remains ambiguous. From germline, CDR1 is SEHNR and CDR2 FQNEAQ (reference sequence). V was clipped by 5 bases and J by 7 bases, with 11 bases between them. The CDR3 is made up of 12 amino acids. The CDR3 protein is CASSLGGGEAFF. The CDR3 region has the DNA TGTGCCAGCAGCCTGGGAGGCGGTGAAGCTTTCTTT.

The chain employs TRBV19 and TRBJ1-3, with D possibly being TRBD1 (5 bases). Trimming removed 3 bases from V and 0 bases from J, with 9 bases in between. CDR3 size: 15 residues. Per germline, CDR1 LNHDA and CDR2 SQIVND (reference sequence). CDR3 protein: CASSIQDSSGNTIYF. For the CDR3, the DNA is TGTGCCAGTAGTATCCAAGACAGCTCTGGAAACACCATATATTTT.

Here the CDR3 reads CASSGDRAGGYTF. In nucleotides, the CDR3 is TGTGCCAGCAGTGGGGACAGGGCGGGTGGCTACACCTTC. The gene calls are TRBV6-6 and TRBJ1-2; 9 nucleotides align to TRBD1. Trimming cost V 5 bases and J 7 bases; bases outside gene matches: 5. Germline CDR1 and CDR2: MNHNY and SVGAGI (reference sequence). CDR3 length: 13 residues.

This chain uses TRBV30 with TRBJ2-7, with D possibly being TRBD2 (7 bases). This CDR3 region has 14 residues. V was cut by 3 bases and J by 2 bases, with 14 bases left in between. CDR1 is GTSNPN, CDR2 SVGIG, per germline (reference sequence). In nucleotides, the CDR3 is TGTGCCTGGAGGAGGGGGGGCAGCGCCTACGAGCAGTACTTC. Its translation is CAWRRGGSAYEQYF.

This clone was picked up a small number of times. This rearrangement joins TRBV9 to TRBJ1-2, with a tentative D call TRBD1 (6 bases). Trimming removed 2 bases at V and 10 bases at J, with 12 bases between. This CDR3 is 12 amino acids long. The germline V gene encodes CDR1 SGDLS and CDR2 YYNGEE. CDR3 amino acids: CASSVGQSDYTF. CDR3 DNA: TGTGCCAGCAGCGTCGGACAGTCCGACTACACCTTC.

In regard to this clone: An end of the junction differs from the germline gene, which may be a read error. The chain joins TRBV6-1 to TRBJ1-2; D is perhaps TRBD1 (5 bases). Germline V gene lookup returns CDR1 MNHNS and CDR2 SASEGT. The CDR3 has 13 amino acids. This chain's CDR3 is CASREGEGWGYTF. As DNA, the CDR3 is TGTGCCAGCAGAGAAGGGGAGGGTTGGGGCTACACCTTC.

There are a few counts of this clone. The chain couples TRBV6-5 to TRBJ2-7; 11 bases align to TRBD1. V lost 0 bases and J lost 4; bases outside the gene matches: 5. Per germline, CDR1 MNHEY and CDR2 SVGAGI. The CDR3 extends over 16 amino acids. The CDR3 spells CASSYSQDRGRYEQYF. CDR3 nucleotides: TGTGCCAGCAGTTACTCCCAGGACAGGGGGCGGTACGAGCAGTACTTC.

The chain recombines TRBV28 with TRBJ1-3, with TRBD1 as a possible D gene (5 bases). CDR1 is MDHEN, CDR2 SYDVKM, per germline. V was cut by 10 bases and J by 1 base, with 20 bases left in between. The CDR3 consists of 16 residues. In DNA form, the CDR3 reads TGTGCCACCATCCCGTCGGACAATTTTTCTGGAAACACCATATATTTT. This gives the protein CATIPSDNFSGNTIYF.

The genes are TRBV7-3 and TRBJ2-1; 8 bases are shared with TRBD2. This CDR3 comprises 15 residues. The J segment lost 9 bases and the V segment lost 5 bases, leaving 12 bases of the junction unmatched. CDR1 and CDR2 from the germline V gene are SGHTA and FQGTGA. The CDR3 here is CASSLQRGPLREQFF. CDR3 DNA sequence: TGTGCCAGCAGCCTCCAGCGGGGGCCTCTCCGTGAGCAGTTCTTC.

CDR3 sequence (DNA): TGTGCCAGCAGCGTGACAGGGGGTGGCCAAGAGACCCAGTACTTC. Amino acids: CASSVTGGGQETQYF. The chain joins TRBV9 to TRBJ2-5; 9 bases are a match to TRBD1. V was pared by 2 bases and J by 1 base, with 3 bases of the junction left unmatched. The CDR3 length is 15 residues. Germline V gene sequence: CDR1 SGDLS, CDR2 YYNGEE.

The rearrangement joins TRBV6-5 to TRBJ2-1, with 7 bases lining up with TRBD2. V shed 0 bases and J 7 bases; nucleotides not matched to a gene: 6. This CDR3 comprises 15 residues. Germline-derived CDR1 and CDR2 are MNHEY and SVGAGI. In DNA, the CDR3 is TGTGCCAGCAGTTACTCTACAGTGGGAGGGAATGAGCAGTTCTTC. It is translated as CASSYSTVGGNEQFF.

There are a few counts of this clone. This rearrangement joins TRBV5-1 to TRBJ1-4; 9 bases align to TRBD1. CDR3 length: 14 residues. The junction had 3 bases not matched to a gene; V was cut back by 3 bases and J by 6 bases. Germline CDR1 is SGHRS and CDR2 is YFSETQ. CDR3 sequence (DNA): TGCGCCAGCAGCTGGACAGGGGAGGATGAAAAACTGTTTTTT. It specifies CASSWTGEDEKLFF.

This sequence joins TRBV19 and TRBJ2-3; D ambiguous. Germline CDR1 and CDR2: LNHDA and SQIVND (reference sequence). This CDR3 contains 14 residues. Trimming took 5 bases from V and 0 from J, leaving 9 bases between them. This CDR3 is CASSRPGSTDTQYF. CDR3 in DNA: TGTGCCAGTAGTCGGCCGGGTAGCACAGATACGCAGTATTTT.